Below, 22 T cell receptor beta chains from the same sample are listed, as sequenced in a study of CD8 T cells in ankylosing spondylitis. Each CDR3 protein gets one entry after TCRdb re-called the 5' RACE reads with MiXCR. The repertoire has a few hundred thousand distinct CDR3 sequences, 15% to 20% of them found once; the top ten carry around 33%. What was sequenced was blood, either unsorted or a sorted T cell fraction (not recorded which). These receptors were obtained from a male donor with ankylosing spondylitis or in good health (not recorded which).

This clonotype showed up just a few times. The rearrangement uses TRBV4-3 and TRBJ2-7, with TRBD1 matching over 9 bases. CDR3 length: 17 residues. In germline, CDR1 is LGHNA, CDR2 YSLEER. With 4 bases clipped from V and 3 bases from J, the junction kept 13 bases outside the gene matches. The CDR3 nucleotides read TGCGCCAGCAGCCCAGGGGCCCCCGGGACAGGGTTCTACGAGCAGTACTTC. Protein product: CASSPGAPGTGFYEQYF.

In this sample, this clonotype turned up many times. In nucleotides, the CDR3 is TGCAGCGTTGAGCAGGATCGGCTAAACAATGAGCAGTTCTTC. Translating it yields CSVEQDRLNNEQFF. J is TRBJ2-1 and V is TRBV29-1; D call uncertain. Germline assignment: CDR1 SQVTM and CDR2 ANQGSEA. The CDR3 runs to 14 residues. V lost 3 bases and J 5 bases, leaving 14 bases between the germline ends.

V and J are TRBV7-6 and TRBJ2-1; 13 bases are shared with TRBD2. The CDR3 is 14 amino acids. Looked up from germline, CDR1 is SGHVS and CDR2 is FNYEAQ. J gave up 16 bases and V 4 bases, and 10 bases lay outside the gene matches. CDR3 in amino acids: CASSSGLAGESIFF. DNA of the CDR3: TGTGCCAGCAGCTCAGGACTAGCGGGAGAATCGATATTCTTC.

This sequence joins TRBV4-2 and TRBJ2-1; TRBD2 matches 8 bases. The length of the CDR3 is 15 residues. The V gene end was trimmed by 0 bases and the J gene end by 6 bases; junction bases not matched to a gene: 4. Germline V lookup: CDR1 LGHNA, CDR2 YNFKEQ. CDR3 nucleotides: TGTGCCAGCAGCCAAGACAGCGGGAGCAGCAATGAGCAGTTCTTC. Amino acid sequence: CASSQDSGSSNEQFF.

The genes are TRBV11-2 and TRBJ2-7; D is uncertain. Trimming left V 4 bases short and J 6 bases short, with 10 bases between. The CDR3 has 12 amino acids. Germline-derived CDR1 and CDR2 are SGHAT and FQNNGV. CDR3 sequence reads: CASSSLPGEQYF. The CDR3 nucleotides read TGTGCCAGCAGCTCCCTGCCGGGCGAGCAGTACTTC.

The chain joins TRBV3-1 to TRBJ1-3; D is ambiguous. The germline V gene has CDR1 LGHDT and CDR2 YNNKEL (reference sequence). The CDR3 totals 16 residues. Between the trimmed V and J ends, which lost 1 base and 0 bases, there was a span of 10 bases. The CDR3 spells CASSQVVANSGNTIYF. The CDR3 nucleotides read TGTGCCAGCAGCCAAGTGGTGGCAAACTCTGGAAACACCATATATTTT. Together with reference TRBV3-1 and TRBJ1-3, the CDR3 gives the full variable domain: DTAVSQTPKYLVTQMGNDKSIKCEQNLGHDTMYWYKQDSKKFLKIMFSYNNKELIINETVPNRFSPKSPDKAHLNLHINSLELGDSAVYFCASSQVVANSGNTIYFGEGSWLTVV.

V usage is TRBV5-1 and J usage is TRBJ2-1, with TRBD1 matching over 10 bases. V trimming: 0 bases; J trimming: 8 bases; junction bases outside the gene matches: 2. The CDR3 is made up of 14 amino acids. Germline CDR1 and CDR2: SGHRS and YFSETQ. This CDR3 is CASSLADRGDEQFF. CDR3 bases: TGCGCCAGCAGCTTGGCGGACAGGGGGGATGAGCAGTTCTTC.

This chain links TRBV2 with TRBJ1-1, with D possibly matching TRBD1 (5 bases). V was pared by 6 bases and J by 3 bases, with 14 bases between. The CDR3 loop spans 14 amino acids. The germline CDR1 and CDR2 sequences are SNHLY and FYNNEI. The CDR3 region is CASRTQGEDTEAFF. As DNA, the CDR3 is TGTGCCAGCAGGACCCAGGGAGAGGACACTGAAGCTTTCTTT.

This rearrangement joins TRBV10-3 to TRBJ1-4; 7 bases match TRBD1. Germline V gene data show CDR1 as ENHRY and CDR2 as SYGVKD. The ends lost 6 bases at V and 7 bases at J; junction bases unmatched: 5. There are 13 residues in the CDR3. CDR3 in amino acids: CAISDRVAEKLFF. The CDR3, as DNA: TGTGCCATCAGCGACAGGGTAGCTGAAAAACTGTTTTTT.

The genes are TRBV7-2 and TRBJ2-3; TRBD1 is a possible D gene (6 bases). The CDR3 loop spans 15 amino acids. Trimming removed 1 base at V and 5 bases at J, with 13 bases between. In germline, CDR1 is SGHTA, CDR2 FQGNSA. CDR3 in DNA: TGTGCCAGCAGCTTAGAACAGGGCCCGGGAGATACGCAGTATTTT. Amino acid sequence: CASSLEQGPGDTQYF.

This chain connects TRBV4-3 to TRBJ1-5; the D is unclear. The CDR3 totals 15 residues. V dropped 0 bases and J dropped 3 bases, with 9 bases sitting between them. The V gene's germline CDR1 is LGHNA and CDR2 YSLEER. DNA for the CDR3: TGCGCCAGCAGCCAAGATCCGGTCTTCAATCAGCCCCAGCATTTT. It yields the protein CASSQDPVFNQPQHF.

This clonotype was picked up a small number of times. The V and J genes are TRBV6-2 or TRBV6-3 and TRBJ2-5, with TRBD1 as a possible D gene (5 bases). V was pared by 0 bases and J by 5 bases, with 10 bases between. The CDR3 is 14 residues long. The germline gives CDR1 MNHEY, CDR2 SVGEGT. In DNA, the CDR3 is TGTGCCAGCAGTTACTCGACAGTCGGGGAGACCCAGTACTTC. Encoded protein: CASSYSTVGETQYF.

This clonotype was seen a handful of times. The CDR3 sequence is CASSQDRRAGGPNTGELFF. The CDR3 coding sequence is TGCGCCAGCAGCCAAGATCGGAGAGCGGGAGGGCCTAACACCGGGGAGCTGTTTTTT. The genes are TRBV4-1 and TRBJ2-2; the match to TRBD2 covers 10 bases. The length of the CDR3 is 19 residues. Germline values: CDR1 MGHRA, CDR2 YSYEKL. V shed 0 bases, J shed 2 bases, and the junction held 9 bases outside the gene matches.

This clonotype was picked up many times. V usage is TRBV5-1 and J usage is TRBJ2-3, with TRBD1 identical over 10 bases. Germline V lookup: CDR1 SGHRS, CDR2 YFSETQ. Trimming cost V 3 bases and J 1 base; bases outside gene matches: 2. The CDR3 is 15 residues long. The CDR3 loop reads CASSSGTGGTDTQYF. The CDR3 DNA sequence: TGCGCCAGCAGCTCCGGGACAGGGGGCACAGATACGCAGTATTTT.

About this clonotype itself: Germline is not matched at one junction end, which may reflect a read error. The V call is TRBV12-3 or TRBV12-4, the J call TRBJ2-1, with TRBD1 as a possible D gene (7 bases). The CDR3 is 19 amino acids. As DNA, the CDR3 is TGTACCAGCAGTTTAACCGACATCAATCAGGGGGGATCCTACAATGAGCAGTTCTTC. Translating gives CTSSLTDINQGGSYNEQFF.

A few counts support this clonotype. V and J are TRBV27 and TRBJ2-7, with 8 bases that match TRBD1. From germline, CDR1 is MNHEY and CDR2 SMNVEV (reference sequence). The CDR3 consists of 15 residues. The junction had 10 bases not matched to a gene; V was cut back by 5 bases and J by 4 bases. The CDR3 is CASSPTGAKSYEQYF. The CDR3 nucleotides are TGTGCCAGCAGTCCGACAGGGGCGAAATCTTACGAGCAGTACTTC.

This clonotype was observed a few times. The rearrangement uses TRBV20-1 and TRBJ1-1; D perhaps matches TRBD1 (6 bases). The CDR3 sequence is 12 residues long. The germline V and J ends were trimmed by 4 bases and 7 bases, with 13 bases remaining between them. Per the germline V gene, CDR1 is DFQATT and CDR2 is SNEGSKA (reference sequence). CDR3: CSATDEGGEAFF. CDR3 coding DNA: TGCAGTGCTACCGATGAAGGGGGTGAAGCTTTCTTT.

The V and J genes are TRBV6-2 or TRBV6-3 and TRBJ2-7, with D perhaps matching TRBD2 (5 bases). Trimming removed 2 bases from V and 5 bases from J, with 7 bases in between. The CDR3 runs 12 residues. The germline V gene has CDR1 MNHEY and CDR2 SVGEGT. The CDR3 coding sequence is TGTGCCAGCAGTTACGAGGGTGACGAGCAGTACTTC. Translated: CASSYEGDEQYF.

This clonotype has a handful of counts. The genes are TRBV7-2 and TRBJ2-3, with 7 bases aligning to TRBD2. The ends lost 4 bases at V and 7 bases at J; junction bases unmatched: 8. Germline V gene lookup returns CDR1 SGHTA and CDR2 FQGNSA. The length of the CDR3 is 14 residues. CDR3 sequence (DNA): TGTGCCAGCAGCTCCAGCGGGATTATTTATACGCAGTATTTT. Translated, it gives CASSSSGIIYTQYF.

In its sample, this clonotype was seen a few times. The CDR3, as DNA: TGTGCCAGCACCACCGGGACGGACTCCTACGAGCAGTACTTC. As protein: CASTTGTDSYEQYF. The chain carries TRBV12-3 or TRBV12-4 and TRBJ2-7; either TRBD1 or TRBD2 may fit D (5 bases each). The CDR3 covers 14 residues. Between the trimmed V and J ends, which lost 7 bases and 0 bases, there was a span of 13 bases.

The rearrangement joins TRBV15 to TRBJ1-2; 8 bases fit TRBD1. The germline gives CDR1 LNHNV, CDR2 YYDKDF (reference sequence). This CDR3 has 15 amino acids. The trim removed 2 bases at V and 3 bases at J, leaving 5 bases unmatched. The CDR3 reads CATSRQGAGDYGYTF. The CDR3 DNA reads TGTGCCACCAGCAGACAGGGGGCAGGGGACTATGGCTACACCTTC. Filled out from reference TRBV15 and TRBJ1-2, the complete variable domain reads DAMVIQNPRYQVTQFGKPVTLSCSQTLNHNVMYWYQQKSSQAPKLLFHYYDKDFNNEADTPDNFQSRRPNTSFCFLDIRSPGLGDTAMYLCATSRQGAGDYGYTFGSGTRLTVV.

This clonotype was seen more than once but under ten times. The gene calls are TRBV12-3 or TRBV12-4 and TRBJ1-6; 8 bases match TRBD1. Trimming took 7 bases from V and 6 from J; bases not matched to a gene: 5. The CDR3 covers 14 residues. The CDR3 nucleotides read TGTGCCAGCAACACAGGGGGATCTAATTCACCCCTCCACTTT. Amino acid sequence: CASNTGGSNSPLHF.